The next 30 T cell receptor beta chains were all read from a single sample in a study of OX40 agonist ivuxolimab in advanced cancers. Data came from immunoSEQ multiplex PCR; TCRdb stores just in-frame clones and leaves some out. Altogether 59,000 or so clones are present, roughly 80% being singletons, with the ten largest covering under 4.5%. The source material was CD4+ or CD8+ T cells sorted from blood, sampled in a trial of the OX40 agonist ivuxolimab. These TCRs come from an adult with an advanced solid tumor such as melanoma, head and neck, liver or kidney cancer.

J is TRBJ2-3 and V is TRBV7-2, with TRBD2 matching over 14 bases. CDR1 is SGHTA, CDR2 FQGNSA, per germline. CDR3 length: 16 residues. V lost 3 bases and J lost 5; bases outside the gene matches: 4. The CDR3 here is CASSFRLAGGGDTQYF. The CDR3 DNA reads as TGTGCCAGCAGCTTCCGACTAGCGGGGGGGGGAGATACGCAGTATTTT.

This clone was found a few times. The CDR3 coding sequence is TGCGCCAGCAGCCAAGTCGCTGCAGGGGGGTATGGCTACACCTTC. Its protein product is CASSQVAAGGYGYTF. This sequence joins TRBV4-3 and TRBJ1-2; 7 bases agree with TRBD1. CDR3 size: 15 residues. With V trimmed by 1 base and J by 5 bases, 7 bases remained unmatched. CDR1 is LGHNA and CDR2 is YSLEER in the germline V gene.

The table lists this clone with a few counts. J is TRBJ2-1 and V is TRBV2; D perhaps matches TRBD2 (8 bases). V was clipped by 4 bases and J by 9 bases, with 13 bases between them. The CDR3 is 13 amino acids. Germline assignment: CDR1 SNHLY and CDR2 FYNNEI. This CDR3 is CASSATGTSEQFF. The CDR3 DNA reads TGTGCCAGCAGTGCGACAGGGACTAGTGAGCAGTTCTTC.

This clone appeared a few times. The chain recombines TRBV7-2 with TRBJ1-1; possibly TRBD1 for D (5 bases). Germline CDR1 SGHTA, CDR2 FQGNSA. The CDR3 sequence is 12 residues long. V was clipped by 6 bases and J by 8 bases, with 13 bases between them. CDR3 DNA: TGTGCCAGCAGTCCTATTAACAGGGAAGCTTTCTTT. This encodes CASSPINREAFF.

This sequence joins TRBV10-3 and TRBJ2-5; no reliable D call. The J call is in doubt because the DNA end fits TRBJ2-7 better. This CDR3 region has 12 residues. From germline, CDR1 is ENHRY and CDR2 SYGVKD. CDR3 sequence: CAISEYPDEQYF. The DNA of the CDR3 is TGTGCCATCAGTGAATATCCAGACGAGCAGTACTTC.

V usage is TRBV27 and J usage is TRBJ1-2; maybe TRBD1 (6 bases). V lost 2 bases and J 5 bases, leaving 15 bases between the germline ends. The CDR3 spans 15 residues. Germline CDR1 and CDR2: MNHEY and SMNVEV (reference sequence). The CDR3 nucleotides are TGTGCCAGCAGTTTAGTGTTCGGCAGGGGTTATGGCTACACCTTC. As protein: CASSLVFGRGYGYTF.

V is TRBV6-5 and J is TRBJ1-6; D perhaps matches TRBD1 (5 bases). The CDR3 runs 16 residues. Germline V lookup: CDR1 MNHEY, CDR2 SVGAGI. V gave up 2 bases and J gave up 6 bases, with 14 bases separating them. CDR3 residues: CASSYSYQGGNSPLHF. The CDR3 DNA is TGTGCCAGCAGTTACAGCTACCAGGGAGGTAATTCACCCCTCCACTTT.

J is TRBJ1-1 and V is TRBV5-1; D ambiguous. The CDR3 runs 14 residues. Germline V CDR1 and CDR2: SGHRS, YFSETQ. The V and J ends lost 2 bases and 3 bases respectively, with 11 bases between them. Written as DNA, the CDR3 is TGCGCCAGCAGCTTAGGTCTCGGGGACACTGAAGCTTTCTTT. Its translation: CASSLGLGDTEAFF.

This chain connects TRBV30 to TRBJ2-7; 9 bases align to TRBD1. Germline CDR1 reads GTSNPN; CDR2 reads SVGIG (reference sequence). V dropped 2 bases and J dropped 3; count of bases not matched to a gene: 5. This CDR3 is 14 amino acids long. The DNA of the CDR3 is TGTGCCTGGAGTTCGGGGACAGGGTTCTACGAGCAGTACTTC. Protein: CAWSSGTGFYEQYF.

The V and J genes are TRBV6-5 and TRBJ2-7, with 8 bases fitting TRBD1. The germline V gene encodes CDR1 MNHEY and CDR2 SVGAGI. This CDR3 contains 13 residues. The V and J ends lost 7 bases and 6 bases, in that order; junction bases with no gene match: 8. The CDR3 DNA reads TGTGCCAGCAACCAGCAGGGGGCGTCCGAGCAGTACTTC. Protein product: CASNQQGASEQYF.

V gene TRBV6-1 combines with J gene TRBJ1-2, with 10 bases identical to TRBD1. The CDR3 extends over 16 amino acids. CDR1 is MNHNS and CDR2 is SASEGT in the germline V gene. V lost 0 bases to trimming and J lost 8 bases; unmatched junction nucleotides: 9. The CDR3 nucleotides read TGTGCCAGCAGTGAAGCGAGGTGGTGGGACAGGGGCGGCTACACCTTC. Residues: CASSEARWWDRGGYTF.

The CDR3 is CASSVRDTLAKNIQYF. The CDR3 bases are TGTGCCAGCAGCGTACGGGACACCTTAGCCAAAAACATTCAGTACTTC. This chain uses TRBV13 with TRBJ2-4; tentative D call: TRBD1 (6 bases). The CDR3 covers 16 residues. Trimming left V 5 bases short and J 0 bases short, with 14 bases between. Germline V lookup: CDR1 PRHDT, CDR2 FYEKMQ (reference sequence).

This clone rates as medium-sized. The chain joins TRBV7-2 to TRBJ2-7, with D tentatively TRBD2 (6 bases). The germline V gene has CDR1 SGHTA and CDR2 FQGNSA. This CDR3 region has 14 residues. V gave up 7 bases and J gave up 0 bases, with 13 bases separating them. Written as DNA, the CDR3 is TGTGCCAGCACCCTCGGGCGGGGCTCCTACGAGCAGTACTTC. Its translation is CASTLGRGSYEQYF.

In its sample, this clone was seen once. The chain employs TRBV6-5 and TRBJ2-7, with 7 bases identical to TRBD2. The CDR3 spans 13 residues. V lost 5 bases to trimming and J lost 4 bases; unmatched junction nucleotides: 5. Per the germline V gene, CDR1 is MNHEY and CDR2 is SVGAGI. The CDR3 is CASSPWGGYEQYF. Here the CDR3 DNA reads TGTGCCAGCAGTCCGTGGGGGGGGTACGAGCAGTACTTC.

V and J are TRBV7-3 and TRBJ2-3; D possibly corresponds to TRBD2 (5 bases). The germline gives CDR1 SGHTA, CDR2 FQGTGA. CDR3 length equals 14 residues. The V gene lost 5 bases and the J gene lost 5 bases, with 14 bases spanning the gap. The CDR3 DNA reads as TGTGCCAGCAGCCCACCCCAACTAGGAGATACGCAGTATTTT. It yields the protein CASSPPQLGDTQYF.

This chain joins TRBV7-9 and TRBJ1-5; D is uncertain. Trimming removed 2 bases at V and 4 bases at J, with 15 bases between. This CDR3 is built from 16 residues. CDR1 and CDR2 from the germline V gene are SEHNR and FQNEAQ (reference sequence). CDR3 DNA: TGTGCCAGCAGCTTAAGCGGGCAGATGGGAAATCAGCCCCAGCATTTT. This gives the protein CASSLSGQMGNQPQHF.

This rearrangement joins TRBV5-1 to TRBJ2-5; TRBD2 is a possible D gene (6 bases). Germline V gives CDR1 SGHRS, CDR2 YFSETQ. Deletions cut 3 bases from V and 5 bases from J, with 14 bases between. The CDR3 is 14 amino acids. For the CDR3, the DNA is TGCGCCAGCAGCTATGGAGGGGTGCTGGAGACCCAGTACTTC. It translates to CASSYGGVLETQYF.

J is TRBJ1-2 and V is TRBV5-4, with 7 bases matching TRBD1. The CDR3 runs to 15 residues. Germline V gene lookup returns CDR1 SGHNT and CDR2 YYREEE (reference sequence). The J segment lost 3 bases and the V segment lost 4 bases, leaving 9 bases of the junction unmatched. CDR3 loop: CASSPQGREDYGYTF. DNA for the CDR3: TGTGCCAGCAGCCCACAGGGGAGGGAGGACTATGGCTACACCTTC.

This clone is a singleton in its sample. The V gene is TRBV5-1, the J gene TRBJ2-2; D gene uncertain. The CDR3 consists of 14 residues. The ends were cut back, 5 bases at V and 1 base at J, with 9 bases in the middle. CDR1 and CDR2 from the germline V gene are SGHRS and YFSETQ. The CDR3 DNA reads as TGCGCCAGCAGTCGACTGATGAACACCGGGGAGCTGTTTTTT. Translation: CASSRLMNTGELFF.

This clone was recorded only once. The chain carries TRBV6-5 and TRBJ1-1; D is unresolved. Trimming left V 6 bases short and J 11 bases short, with 13 bases between. The CDR3 is 11 amino acids. Germline lookup yields CDR1 MNHEY and CDR2 SVGAGI. Written as DNA, the CDR3 is TGTGCCAGCAGCCCTGGGAGGAGGGCTTTCTTT. As protein: CASSPGRRAFF.

J is TRBJ2-1 and V is TRBV7-2; a possible D gene is TRBD1 (5 bases). There are 13 residues in the CDR3. Germline values: CDR1 SGHTA, CDR2 FQGNSA. The V end was cut by 5 bases, the J end by 5 bases, with 10 bases between. The CDR3, as DNA: TGTGCCAGCAGCATTGACAGAGACAATGAGCAGTTCTTC. It is translated as CASSIDRDNEQFF.

The chain employs TRBV28 and TRBJ2-3, with 7 bases identical to TRBD2. After removal of 5 bases from V and 8 bases from J, the junction contained 10 bases not matched to a gene. The CDR3 has 14 residues. Germline lookup yields CDR1 MDHEN and CDR2 SYDVKM. The CDR3: CASSIQRGGSTQYF. CDR3 DNA: TGTGCCAGCAGTATCCAGCGGGGAGGGAGTACGCAGTATTTT.

About this clone itself: The junction departs from the called germline gene at one end, perhaps through a read error. The J gene is TRBJ2-2, the V gene TRBV6-1; 7 bases line up with TRBD2. The CDR3 totals 14 residues. Germline V CDR1 and CDR2: MNHNS, SASEGT. CDR3 protein: CASRSGTNAGELFF. CDR3 sequence (DNA): TGTGCCAGCAGGAGCGGGACGAACGCCGGGGAGCTGTTTTTT.

This chain connects TRBV7-9 to TRBJ2-1; the match to TRBD1 covers 7 bases. V was pared by 7 bases and J by 0 bases, with 3 bases of the junction left unmatched. CDR1 is SEHNR, CDR2 FQNEAQ, per germline (reference sequence). The CDR3 is 14 amino acids. CDR3 sequence reads: CASTRDSSYNEQFF. The CDR3 region has the DNA TGTGCCAGCACCCGGGACAGCTCCTACAATGAGCAGTTCTTC.

The chain links TRBV30 to TRBJ1-3; D gene ambiguous. The CDR3 is 12 residues long. Germline CDR1 reads GTSNPN; CDR2 reads SVGIG (reference sequence). The ends were cut back, 7 bases at V and 0 bases at J, with 7 bases in the middle. The CDR3 sequence: CASQSSGNTIYF. The CDR3 coding sequence is TGTGCCTCTCAGAGCTCTGGAAACACCATATATTTT.

The chain combines TRBV5-6 with TRBJ1-2, with D unclear. V dropped 0 bases and J dropped 1 base, with 4 bases sitting between them. CDR3 length: 13 amino acids. Germline V CDR1 and CDR2: SGHDT, YYEEEE. The CDR3 region is CASSLASNYGYTF. The CDR3 nucleotides are TGTGCCAGCAGCTTGGCCAGTAACTATGGCTACACCTTC.

The chain uses TRBV6-1 and TRBJ2-5; 8 bases agree with TRBD2. The CDR3 contains 14 residues. V lost 5 bases, J lost 4 bases, and 6 bases stayed unmatched. Germline CDR1 and CDR2: MNHNS and SASEGT. The CDR3 region is CASSPSGRGETQYF. Written as DNA, the CDR3 is TGTGCCAGCAGTCCCAGCGGGAGAGGAGAGACCCAGTACTTC.

The chain employs TRBV11-2 and TRBJ2-3; possible D gene TRBD2, 7 bases. The V and J ends lost 5 bases and 2 bases respectively, with 11 bases between them. CDR1 and CDR2 (germline): SGHAT, FQNNGV. CDR3 length: 14 amino acids. CDR3 region: CASSGGGSTDTQYF. As DNA, the CDR3 is TGTGCCAGCAGCGGGGGGGGCTCCACAGATACGCAGTATTTT.

This clone was detected only a few times. In nucleotides, the CDR3 is TGCAGCACTAGTCAGGGTTCTGAAGCTTTCTTT. Protein: CSTSQGSEAFF. The chain combines TRBV29-1 with TRBJ1-1; D possibly corresponds to TRBD1 (5 bases). Trimming cost V 8 bases and J 6 bases, with 13 bases left between them. The CDR3 extends over 11 amino acids. Germline CDR1 SQVTM, CDR2 ANQGSEA.

The chain has TRBV4-1 and TRBJ1-2; D gene unclear. This CDR3 spans 16 amino acids. CDR1 is MGHRA, CDR2 YSYEKL, per germline. V shed 4 bases and J shed 4 bases, with 19 bases lying between them. The CDR3 DNA is TGCGCCAGCAGCCCGAGCGGAACGGGTAGAGGCTATGGCTACACCTTC. As protein: CASSPSGTGRGYGYTF.